Below, 5 T cell receptor beta chains from the same sample are listed, as sequenced in a study of cytomegalovirus exposure and HLA in healthy donors (dated by TCRdb to 2016 to 2017). The library relied on the immunoSEQ multiplex PCR assay. For the multiplex PCR, a mixture combining 60 forward primers for TCR Vbeta segments and 13 reverse primers for TCR Jbeta segments was used. Sourced from immuneACCESS, this table was stored by TCRdb with only in-frame sequences that have V and J called. A share of the clones is absent; for the studies checked, an unresolved V gene accounts for under half, and the remainder has no known explanation. This sample comprises 90,000 to 140,000 clones, approximately 82% of them detected only once. Roughly 8% of the sample rests with the top ten. Sequencing input: PBMCs. The receptors originated from a man between 35 and 55 years old in good health and CMV-seropositive.

The genes are TRBV9 and TRBJ1-6; D unclear. CDR1 is SGDLS and CDR2 is YYNGEE in the germline V gene. Trimming took off 0 bases at V and 10 bases at J, with 5 bases between the two ends. This CDR3 contains 12 residues. This CDR3 is CASSVVRSPLHF. The CDR3 DNA is TGTGCCAGCAGCGTAGTGCGCTCACCCCTCCACTTT. The complete variable domain, with remaining parts taken from reference TRBV9 and TRBJ1-6, reads DSGVTQTPKHLITATGQRVTLRCSPRSGDLSVYWYQQSLDQGLQFLIQYYNGEERAKGNILERFSAQQFPDLHSELNLSSLELGDSALYFCASSVVRSPLHFGNGTRLTVT.

The chain combines TRBV11-2 with TRBJ1-2; 10 positions agree with TRBD1. V shed 0 bases, J shed 4 bases, and the junction held 5 bases outside the gene matches. Germline loops: CDR1 SGHAT, CDR2 FQNNGV. This CDR3 spans 16 amino acids. For the CDR3, the DNA is TGTGCCAGCAGCTTAGATGGGACAGGGGTGAGCTATGGCTACACCTTC. Encoded protein: CASSLDGTGVSYGYTF. The variable domain in full, completed from reference TRBV11-2 and TRBJ1-2, reads EAGVAQSPRYKIIEKRQSVAFWCNPISGHATLYWYQQILGQGPKLLIQFQNNGVVDDSQLPKDRFSAERLKGVDSTLKIQPAKLEDSAVYLCASSLDGTGVSYGYTFGSGTRLTVV.

The chain has TRBV5-1 and TRBJ2-1, with 8 bases aligning to TRBD2. This CDR3 contains 15 residues. Germline lookup yields CDR1 SGHRS and CDR2 YFSETQ. V lost 4 bases and J lost 6; bases outside the gene matches: 9. The CDR3 here is CASSPRREGLNEQFF. CDR3 bases: TGCGCCAGCAGCCCCCGACGGGAGGGCCTCAATGAGCAGTTCTTC.

V and J are TRBV5-1 and TRBJ2-5, with TRBD2 matching over 11 bases. V dropped 1 base and J dropped 5; count of bases not matched to a gene: 7. CDR3 length equals 16 residues. Germline assignment: CDR1 SGHRS and CDR2 YFSETQ. The CDR3 here is CASSLTSGRMGETQYF. As DNA, the CDR3 is TGCGCCAGCAGCTTGACTAGCGGGAGAATGGGGGAGACCCAGTACTTC.

The CDR3 sequence: CASSKDRGLHNEQFF. Written as DNA, the CDR3 is TGTGCCAGCAGTAAGGACAGGGGGCTACACAATGAGCAGTTCTTC. The chain recombines TRBV27 with TRBJ2-1; 11 bases line up with TRBD1. Germline loops: CDR1 MNHEY, CDR2 SMNVEV (reference sequence). J was trimmed by 5 bases and V by 5 bases; bases with no gene match: 5. The CDR3 is made up of 15 amino acids.